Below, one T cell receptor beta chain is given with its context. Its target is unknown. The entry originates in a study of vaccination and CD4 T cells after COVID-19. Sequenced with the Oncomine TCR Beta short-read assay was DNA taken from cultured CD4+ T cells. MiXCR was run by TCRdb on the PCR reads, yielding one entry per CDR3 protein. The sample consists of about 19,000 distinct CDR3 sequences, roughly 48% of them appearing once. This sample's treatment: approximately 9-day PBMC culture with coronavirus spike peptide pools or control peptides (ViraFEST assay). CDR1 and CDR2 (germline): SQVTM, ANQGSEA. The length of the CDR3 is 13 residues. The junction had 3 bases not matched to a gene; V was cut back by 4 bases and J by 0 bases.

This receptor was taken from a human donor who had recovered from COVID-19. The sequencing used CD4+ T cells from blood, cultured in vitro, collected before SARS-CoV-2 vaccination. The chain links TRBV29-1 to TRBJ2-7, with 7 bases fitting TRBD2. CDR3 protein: CSVGGGVSYEQYF. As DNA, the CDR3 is TGCAGCGTTGGTGGGGGGGTCTCCTACGAGCAGTACTTC.